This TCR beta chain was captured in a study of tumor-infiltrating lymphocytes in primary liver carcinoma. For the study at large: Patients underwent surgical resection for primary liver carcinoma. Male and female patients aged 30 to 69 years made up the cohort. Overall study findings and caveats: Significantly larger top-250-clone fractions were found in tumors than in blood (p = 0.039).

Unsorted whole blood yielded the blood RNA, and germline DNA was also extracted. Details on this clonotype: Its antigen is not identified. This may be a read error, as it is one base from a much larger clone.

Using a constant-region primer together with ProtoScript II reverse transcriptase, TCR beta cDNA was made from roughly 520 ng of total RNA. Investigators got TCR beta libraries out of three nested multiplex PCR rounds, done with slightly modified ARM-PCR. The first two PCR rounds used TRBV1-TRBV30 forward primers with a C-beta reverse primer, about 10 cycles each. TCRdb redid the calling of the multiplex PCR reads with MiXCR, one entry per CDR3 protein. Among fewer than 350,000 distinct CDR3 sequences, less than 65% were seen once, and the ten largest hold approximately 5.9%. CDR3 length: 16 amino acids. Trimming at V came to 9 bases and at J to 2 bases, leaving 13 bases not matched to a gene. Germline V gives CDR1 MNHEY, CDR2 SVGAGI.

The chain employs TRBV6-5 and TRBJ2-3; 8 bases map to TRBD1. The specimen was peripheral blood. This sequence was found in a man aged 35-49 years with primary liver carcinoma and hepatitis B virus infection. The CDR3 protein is CARRRQGSGYTDTQYF. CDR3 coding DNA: TGTGCCAGAAGACGACAGGGGTCTGGGTACACAGATACGCAGTATTTT.